This TCR beta chain was identified during a study of shared clonotypes between healthy human individuals. Study context: The people who gave samples were a couple of women and a few men aged 18 to 49. Study-level points and caveats: Inspection by rarefaction showed sorted-subset sequencing to be incomplete despite large depth.

Replicate PCRs from sorted subsets contained approximately 200 ng DNA, which is roughly 30,000 T cell genomes. This table comes from immunoSEQ multiplex PCR, and its TCRdb copy is limited to in-frame clones, with some not included. The data show about 2 million clones, with about 95% seen just once and around 1.1% held by the top ten. About this clone: The antigen is undetermined.

Selected positively for CCR7 and CD45RO-negative, naive CD8 cells excluded terminally differentiated effector memory CD45RA+ cells. The sample was naive CD8+ T cells sorted from blood. The source is a man aged 18 to 30 in good health.

CDR3 sequence: CASSIGDNQPQHF. The CDR3 bases are TGTGCCAGTAGTATAGGGGACAATCAGCCCCAGCATTTT. The V call is TRBV19, the J call TRBJ1-5; D is undetermined. The CDR3 is 13 residues long. Germline V gives CDR1 LNHDA, CDR2 SQIVND (reference sequence). The V gene lost 1 base and the J gene lost 3 bases, with 4 bases spanning the gap.